This paragraph covers one TCR beta chain sequence. What it binds is unknown. The PCR was carried out with 60 Vbeta primers and 13 Jbeta primers. Sequenced by immunoSEQ multiplex PCR; TCRdb stores in-frame clones only, minus some. The data contain roughly 100,000 clones, approximately 72% of them seen just once; the ten biggest clones take up 2.5% to 4%. This entry belongs to a study of cytomegalovirus exposure and HLA in healthy donors. Study-wide results and caveats: The investigators catalogued 150 or so TCR beta chains as cytomegalovirus-associated.

CDR1 and CDR2 (germline): SGHRS, YFSETQ. The CDR3 covers 17 residues. Trimming removed 4 bases from V and 0 bases from J, with 16 bases in between. The TCR originated in a woman aged 40 to 50 in good health and CMV-seronegative. The sample was PBMCs. This rearrangement joins TRBV5-1 to TRBJ2-2, with a possible D match to TRBD2 (6 bases). The CDR3 DNA reads as TGCGCCAGCAGCCCCCGGGCGGGGATCGCGAACACCGGGGAGCTGTTTTTT. Translated: CASSPRAGIANTGELFF. The full variable domain, with the rest looked up from reference TRBV5-1 and TRBJ2-2, is KAGVTQTPRYLIKTRGQQVTLSCSPISGHRSVSWYQQTPGQGLQFLFEYFSETQRNKGNFPGRFSGRQFSNSRSEMNVSTLELGDSALYLCASSPRAGIANTGELFFGEGSRLTVL.